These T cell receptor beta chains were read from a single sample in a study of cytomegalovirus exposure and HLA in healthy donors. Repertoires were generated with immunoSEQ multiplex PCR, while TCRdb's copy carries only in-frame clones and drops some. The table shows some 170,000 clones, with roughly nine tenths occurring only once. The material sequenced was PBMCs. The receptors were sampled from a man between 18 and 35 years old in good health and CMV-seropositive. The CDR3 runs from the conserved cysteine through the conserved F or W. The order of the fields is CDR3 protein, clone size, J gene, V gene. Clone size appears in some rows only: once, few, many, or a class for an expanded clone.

CDR3: CASSLIGTEDTEQYF
size: NA
J: TRBJ2-7
V: TRBV5-1

CDR3: CASSSGQGAYTEAFF
size: NA
J: TRBJ1-1
V: TRBV28

CDR3: CSVEGVGAVTDTQYF
size: NA
J: TRBJ2-3
V: TRBV29-1

CDR3: CASSPSQVILDSYNEQFF
size: NA
J: TRBJ2-1
V: TRBV18

CDR3: CASTDGQGGLTGELFF
size: NA
J: TRBJ2-2
V: TRBV7-6

CDR3: CASSTGQATYNEQFF
size: NA
J: TRBJ2-1
V: TRBV7-9

CDR3: CASSQENGRSEQYF
size: NA
J: TRBJ2-7
V: TRBV4-2

CDR3: CASAGRADYGYTF
size: NA
J: TRBJ1-2
V: TRBV6-6

CDR3: CASSLGVREIDYEQYF
size: once
J: TRBJ2-7
V: TRBV7-9

CDR3: CASSTGQGLDTIYF
size: NA
J: TRBJ1-3
V: TRBV28

CDR3: CASSLYYSNQPQHF
size: few
J: TRBJ1-5
V: TRBV27

CDR3: CASSLQGTDTQYF
size: NA
J: TRBJ2-3
V: TRBV5-1

CDR3: CASSPTFSRLAEPGEQYF
size: NA
J: TRBJ2-7
V: TRBV5-6

CDR3: CASSIQGHHTDTQYF
size: NA
J: TRBJ2-3
V: TRBV5-5